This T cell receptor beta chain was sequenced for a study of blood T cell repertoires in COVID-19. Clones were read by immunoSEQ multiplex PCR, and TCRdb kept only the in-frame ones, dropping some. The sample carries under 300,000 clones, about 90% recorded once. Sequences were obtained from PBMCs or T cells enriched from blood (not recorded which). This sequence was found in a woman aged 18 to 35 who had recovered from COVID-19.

This CDR3 reads CSVGFQASTDTQYF. The CDR3 DNA is TGCAGCGTTGGATTCCAGGCGAGCACAGATACGCAGTATTTT. The rearrangement joins TRBV29-1 to TRBJ2-3; the D is unclear. V was pared by 4 bases and J by 0 bases, with 11 bases between. The germline V gene encodes CDR1 SQVTM and CDR2 ANQGSEA. This CDR3 is 14 amino acids long.